What follows is one T cell receptor beta chain and its context. Germline loops: CDR1 SGHTA, CDR2 FQGNSA. V was shortened by 3 bases and J by 7 bases, with 14 bases between the two germline ends. The CDR3 extends over 14 amino acids. This sample is drawn from a study of blood T cell repertoires in COVID-19. Study overall: T cells, B-cell-depleted T cells, or PBMCs supplied cDNA or gDNA.

In the original analysis: Reference gene primer amplification yielded estimated nucleated cell counts. Profiled with immunoSEQ multiplex PCR; TCRdb holds only in-frame clones, not every one. The DNA was the basis for D and trimming; V, J and clone size are from that table. The repertoire has about half a million clones, 75% to 90% of them found once; the top ten carry approximately 3%. The clonotype was recovered from a human donor in a cohort sampled during active COVID-19. Sequencing input: peripheral blood. The chain combines TRBV7-2 with TRBJ2-3; D may be TRBD1 (6 bases). The CDR3 here is CASSFHRDGNTQYF. CDR3 nucleotide sequence: TGTGCCAGCAGCTTTCACAGGGATGGGAATACGCAGTATTTT.